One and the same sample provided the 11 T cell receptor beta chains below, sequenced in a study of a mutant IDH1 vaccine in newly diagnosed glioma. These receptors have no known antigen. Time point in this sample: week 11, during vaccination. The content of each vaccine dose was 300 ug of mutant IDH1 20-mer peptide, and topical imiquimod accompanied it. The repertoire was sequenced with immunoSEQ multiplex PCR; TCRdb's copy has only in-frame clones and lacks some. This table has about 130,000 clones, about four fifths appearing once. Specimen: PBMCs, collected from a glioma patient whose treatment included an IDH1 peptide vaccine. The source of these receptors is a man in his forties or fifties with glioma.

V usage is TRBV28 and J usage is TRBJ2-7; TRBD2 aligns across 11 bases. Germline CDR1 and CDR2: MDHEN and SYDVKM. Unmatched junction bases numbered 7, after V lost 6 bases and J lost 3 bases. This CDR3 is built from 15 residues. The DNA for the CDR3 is TGTGCCAGCAGCCCTAGCGGGAGGCCCATCTACGAGCAGTACTTC. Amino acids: CASSPSGRPIYEQYF.

The CDR3 sequence: CASSERTGLNTEAFF. For the CDR3, the DNA is TGTGCCAGCAGTGAAAGAACAGGGTTGAACACTGAAGCTTTCTTT. V gene TRBV2 combines with J gene TRBJ1-1; a possible D gene is TRBD1 (6 bases). The germline gives CDR1 SNHLY, CDR2 FYNNEI. V lost 2 bases and J lost 0, with 10 bases in between. This CDR3 spans 15 amino acids.

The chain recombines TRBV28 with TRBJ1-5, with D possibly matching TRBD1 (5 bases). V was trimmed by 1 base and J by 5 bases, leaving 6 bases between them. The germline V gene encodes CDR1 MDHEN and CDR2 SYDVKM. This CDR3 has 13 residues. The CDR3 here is CASSLLGHQPQHF. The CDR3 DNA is TGTGCCAGCAGTTTATTGGGGCATCAGCCCCAGCATTTT.

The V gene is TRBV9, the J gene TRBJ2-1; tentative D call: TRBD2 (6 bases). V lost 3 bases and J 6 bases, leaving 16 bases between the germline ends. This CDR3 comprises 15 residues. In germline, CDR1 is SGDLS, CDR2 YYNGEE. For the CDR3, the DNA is TGTGCCAGCAGCGCCCGGACTACTCAACCCAATGAGCAGTTCTTC. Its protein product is CASSARTTQPNEQFF.

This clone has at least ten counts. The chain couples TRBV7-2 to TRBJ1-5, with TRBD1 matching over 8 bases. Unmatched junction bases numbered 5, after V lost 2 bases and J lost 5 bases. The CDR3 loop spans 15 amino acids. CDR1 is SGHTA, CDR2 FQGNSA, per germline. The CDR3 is CASSLWAGGDQPQHF. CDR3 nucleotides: TGTGCCAGCAGCTTATGGGCAGGGGGCGATCAGCCCCAGCATTTT.

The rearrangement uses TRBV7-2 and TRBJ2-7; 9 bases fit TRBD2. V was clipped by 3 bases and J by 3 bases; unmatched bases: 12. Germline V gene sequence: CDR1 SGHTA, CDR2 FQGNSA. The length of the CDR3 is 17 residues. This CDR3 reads CASSFYSLAGLFYEQYF. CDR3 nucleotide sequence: TGTGCCAGCAGCTTTTACTCCCTAGCGGGACTATTCTACGAGCAGTACTTC.

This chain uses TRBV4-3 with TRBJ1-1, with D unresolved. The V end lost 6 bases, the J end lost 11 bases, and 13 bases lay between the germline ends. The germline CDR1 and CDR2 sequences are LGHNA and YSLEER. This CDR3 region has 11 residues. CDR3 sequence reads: CASRGRELAFF. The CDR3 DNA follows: TGCGCCAGCAGGGGTAGGGAACTGGCTTTCTTT.

The CDR3 reads CASSRGQTQETQYF. CDR3 nucleotide sequence: TGTGCCAGCTCACGGGGACAGACCCAAGAGACCCAGTACTTC. V is TRBV18 and J is TRBJ2-5, with 7 bases matching TRBD1. The CDR3 runs 14 residues. V lost 4 bases, J lost 1 base, and 3 bases stayed unmatched. Germline CDR1 reads KGHSH; CDR2 reads LQKENI.

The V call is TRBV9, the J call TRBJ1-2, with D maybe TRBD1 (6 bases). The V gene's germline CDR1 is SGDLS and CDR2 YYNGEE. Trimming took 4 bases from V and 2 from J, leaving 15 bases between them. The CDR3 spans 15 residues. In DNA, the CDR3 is TGTGCCAGCAGCCCTCGAGCAGGGGCGAACTATGGCTACACCTTC. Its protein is CASSPRAGANYGYTF. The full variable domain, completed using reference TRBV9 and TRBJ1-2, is DSGVTQTPKHLITATGQRVTLRCSPRSGDLSVYWYQQSLDQGLQFLIQYYNGEERAKGNILERFSAQQFPDLHSELNLSSLELGDSALYFCASSPRAGANYGYTFGSGTRLTVV.

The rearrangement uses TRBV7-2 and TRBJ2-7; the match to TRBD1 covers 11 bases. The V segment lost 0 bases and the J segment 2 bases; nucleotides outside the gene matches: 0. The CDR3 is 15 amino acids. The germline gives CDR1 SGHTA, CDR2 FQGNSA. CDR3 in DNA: TGTGCCAGCAGCTTAGCGGACAGGGGGCCCTACGAGCAGTACTTC. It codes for CASSLADRGPYEQYF.

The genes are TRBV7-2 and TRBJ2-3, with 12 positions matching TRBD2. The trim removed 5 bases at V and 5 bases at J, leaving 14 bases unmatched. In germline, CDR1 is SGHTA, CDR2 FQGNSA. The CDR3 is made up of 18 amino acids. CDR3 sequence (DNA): TGTGCCAGCAGCCGAAAACCTAGCGGGGGGGCAAATAAAGATACGCAGTATTTT. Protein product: CASSRKPSGGANKDTQYF.